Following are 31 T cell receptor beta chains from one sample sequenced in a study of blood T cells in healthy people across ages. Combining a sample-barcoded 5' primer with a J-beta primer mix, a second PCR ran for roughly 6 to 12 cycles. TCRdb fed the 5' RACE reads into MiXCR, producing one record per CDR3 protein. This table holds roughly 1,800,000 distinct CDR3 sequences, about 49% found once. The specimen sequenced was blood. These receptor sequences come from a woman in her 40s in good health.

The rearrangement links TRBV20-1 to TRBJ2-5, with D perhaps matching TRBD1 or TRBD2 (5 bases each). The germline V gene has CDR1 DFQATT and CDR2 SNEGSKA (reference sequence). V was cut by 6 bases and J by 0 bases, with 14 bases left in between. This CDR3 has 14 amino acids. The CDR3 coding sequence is TGCAGTGCGGCCCCCGGGGCGTACCAAGAGACCCAGTACTTC. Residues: CSAAPGAYQETQYF.

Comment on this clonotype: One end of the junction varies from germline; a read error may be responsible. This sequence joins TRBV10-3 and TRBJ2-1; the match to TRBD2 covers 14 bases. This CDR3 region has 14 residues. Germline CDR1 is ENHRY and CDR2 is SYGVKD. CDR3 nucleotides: TGTGCCGTCAGTGGACTAGCGGGGGGCAATGAGCAGTTCTTC. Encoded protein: CAVSGLAGGNEQFF.

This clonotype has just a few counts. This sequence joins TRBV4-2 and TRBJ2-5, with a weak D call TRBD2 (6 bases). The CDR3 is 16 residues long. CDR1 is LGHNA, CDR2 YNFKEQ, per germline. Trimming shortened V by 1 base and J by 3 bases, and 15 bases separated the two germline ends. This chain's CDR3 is CASSQGEAGLKETQYF. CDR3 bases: TGTGCCAGCAGCCAAGGAGAGGCGGGGCTAAAAGAGACCCAGTACTTC.

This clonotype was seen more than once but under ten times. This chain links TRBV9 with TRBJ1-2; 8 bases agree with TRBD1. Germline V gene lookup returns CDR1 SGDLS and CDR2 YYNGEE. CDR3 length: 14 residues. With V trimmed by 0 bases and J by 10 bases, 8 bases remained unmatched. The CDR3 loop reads CASSVGQGTWHYTF. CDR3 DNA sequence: TGTGCCAGCAGCGTAGGACAGGGGACTTGGCACTACACCTTC.

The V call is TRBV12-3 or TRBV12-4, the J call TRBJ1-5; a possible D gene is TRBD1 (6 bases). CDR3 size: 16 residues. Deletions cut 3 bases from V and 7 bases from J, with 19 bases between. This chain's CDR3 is CASSFGGTQGRQPQHF. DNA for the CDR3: TGTGCCAGCAGTTTCGGAGGGACACAAGGGCGGCAGCCCCAGCATTTT.

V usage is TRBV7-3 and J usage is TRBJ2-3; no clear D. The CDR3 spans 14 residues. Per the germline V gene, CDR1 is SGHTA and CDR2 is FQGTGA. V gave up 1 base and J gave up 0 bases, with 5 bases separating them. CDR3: CASSLMPSTDTQYF. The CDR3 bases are TGTGCCAGCAGCTTAATGCCTAGCACAGATACGCAGTATTTT.

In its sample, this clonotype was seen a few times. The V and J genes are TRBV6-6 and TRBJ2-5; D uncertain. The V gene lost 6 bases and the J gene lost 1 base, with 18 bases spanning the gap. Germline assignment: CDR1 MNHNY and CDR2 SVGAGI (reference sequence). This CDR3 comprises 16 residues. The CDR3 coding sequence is TGTGCCAGCAGCCCTTACTCACAGCCCTTCCAAGAGACCCAGTACTTC. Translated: CASSPYSQPFQETQYF.

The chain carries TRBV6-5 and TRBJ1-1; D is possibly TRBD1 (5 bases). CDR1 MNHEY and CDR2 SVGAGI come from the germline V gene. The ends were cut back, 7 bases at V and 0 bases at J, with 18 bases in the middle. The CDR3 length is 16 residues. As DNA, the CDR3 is TGTGCCAGCACCCAGAGGTGGGGACCTATGAACACTGAAGCTTTCTTT. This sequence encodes CASTQRWGPMNTEAFF.

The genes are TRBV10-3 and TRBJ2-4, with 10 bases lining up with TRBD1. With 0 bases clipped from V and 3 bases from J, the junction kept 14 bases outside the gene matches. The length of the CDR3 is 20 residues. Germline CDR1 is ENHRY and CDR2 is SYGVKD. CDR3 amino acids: CAISESPGTGVVTGKNIQYF. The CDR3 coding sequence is TGTGCCATCAGTGAGTCGCCCGGGACAGGGGTCGTTACCGGCAAAAACATTCAGTACTTC.

The CDR3 sequence: CASSSFSAGNEQFF. CDR3 DNA: TGTGCCAGCAGTTCCTTCTCGGCGGGTAATGAGCAGTTCTTC. This rearrangement joins TRBV12-3 or TRBV12-4 to TRBJ2-1, with a weak D call TRBD2 (5 bases). This CDR3 contains 14 residues. Trimming shortened V by 4 bases and J by 7 bases, and 14 bases separated the two germline ends.

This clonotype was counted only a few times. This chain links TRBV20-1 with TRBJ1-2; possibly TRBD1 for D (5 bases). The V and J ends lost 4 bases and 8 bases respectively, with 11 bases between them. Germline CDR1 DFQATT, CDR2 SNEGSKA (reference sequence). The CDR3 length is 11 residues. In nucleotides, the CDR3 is TGCAGTGCTACCTATCAGGGAGGCTACACCTTC. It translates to CSATYQGGYTF.

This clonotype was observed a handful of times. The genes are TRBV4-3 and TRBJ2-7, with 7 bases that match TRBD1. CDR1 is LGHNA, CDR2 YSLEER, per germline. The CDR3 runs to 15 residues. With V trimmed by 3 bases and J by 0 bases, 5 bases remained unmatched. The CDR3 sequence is CASSQAGTDSYEQYF. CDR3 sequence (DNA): TGCGCCAGCAGCCAGGCCGGGACAGACTCCTACGAGCAGTACTTC.

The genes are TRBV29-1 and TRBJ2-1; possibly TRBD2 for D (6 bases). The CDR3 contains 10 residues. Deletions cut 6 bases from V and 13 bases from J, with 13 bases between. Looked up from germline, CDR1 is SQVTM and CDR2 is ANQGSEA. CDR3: CSVFSEGQFF. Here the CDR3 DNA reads TGCAGCGTATTTTCGGAGGGTCAGTTCTTC.

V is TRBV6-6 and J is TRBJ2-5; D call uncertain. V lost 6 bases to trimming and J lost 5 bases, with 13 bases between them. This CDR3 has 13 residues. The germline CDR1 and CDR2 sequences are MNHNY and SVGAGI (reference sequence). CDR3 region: CASRSVWMETQYF. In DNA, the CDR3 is TGTGCCAGCAGGTCGGTCTGGATGGAGACCCAGTACTTC.

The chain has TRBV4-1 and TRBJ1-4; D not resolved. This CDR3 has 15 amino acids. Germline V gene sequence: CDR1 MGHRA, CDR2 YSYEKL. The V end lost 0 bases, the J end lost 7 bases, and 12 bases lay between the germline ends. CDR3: CASSQDGLASEKLFF. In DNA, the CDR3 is TGCGCCAGCAGCCAAGATGGATTGGCCAGTGAAAAACTGTTTTTT.

The DNA for the CDR3 is TGTGCCAGCAGCTCCCGGACAGGGTGGAATGGCTACACCTTC. Its protein is CASSSRTGWNGYTF. The chain uses TRBV5-6 and TRBJ1-2, with 8 bases aligning to TRBD1. J gave up 6 bases and V 3 bases, and 7 bases lay outside the gene matches. The germline CDR1 and CDR2 sequences are SGHDT and YYEEEE. This CDR3 spans 14 amino acids.

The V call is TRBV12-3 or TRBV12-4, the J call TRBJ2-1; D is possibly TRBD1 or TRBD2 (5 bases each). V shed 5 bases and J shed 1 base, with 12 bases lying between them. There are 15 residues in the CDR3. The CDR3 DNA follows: TGTGCCAGCAGTAAGGGACGAGCGTCCTACAATGAGCAGTTCTTC. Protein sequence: CASSKGRASYNEQFF.

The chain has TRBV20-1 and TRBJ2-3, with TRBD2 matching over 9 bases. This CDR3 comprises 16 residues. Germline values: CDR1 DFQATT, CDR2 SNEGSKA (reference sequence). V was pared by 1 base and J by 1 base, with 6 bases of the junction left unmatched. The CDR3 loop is CSARVLSGGRTDTQYF. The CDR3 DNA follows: TGCAGTGCTAGAGTTCTTAGCGGGGGTCGCACAGATACGCAGTATTTT.

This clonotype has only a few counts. The chain's CDR3 is CATRDRGPPAQETQYF. The DNA for the CDR3 is TGTGCCACTCGGGACAGGGGGCCCCCGGCCCAAGAGACCCAGTACTTC. The chain uses TRBV6-6 and TRBJ2-5, with TRBD1 identical over 12 bases. Germline CDR1 is MNHNY and CDR2 is SVGAGI (reference sequence). The trim removed 10 bases at V and 1 base at J, leaving 10 bases unmatched. The CDR3 has 16 amino acids.

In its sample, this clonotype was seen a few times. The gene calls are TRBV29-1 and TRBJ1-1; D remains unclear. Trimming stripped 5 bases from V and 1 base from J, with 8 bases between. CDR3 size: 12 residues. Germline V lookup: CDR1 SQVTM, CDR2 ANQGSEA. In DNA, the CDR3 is TGCAGCGTTATGGGAGGGAACACTGAAGCTTTCTTT. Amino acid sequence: CSVMGGNTEAFF.

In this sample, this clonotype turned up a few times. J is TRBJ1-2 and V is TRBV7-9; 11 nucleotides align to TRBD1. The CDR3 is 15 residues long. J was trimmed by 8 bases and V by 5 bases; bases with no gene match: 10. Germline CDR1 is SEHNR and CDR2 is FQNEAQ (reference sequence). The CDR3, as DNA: TGTGCCAGCAGCCTGCGGGACAGGGGGTTGGCAGGCTACACCTTC. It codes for CASSLRDRGLAGYTF.

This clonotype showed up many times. The CDR3 DNA is TGTGCCAGCAGCTTAGATCGGGGGGGCCTCTACGAGCAGTACTTC. It yields the protein CASSLDRGGLYEQYF. The chain carries TRBV7-2 and TRBJ2-7, with TRBD2 matching 8 bases. This CDR3 is 15 amino acids long. With V trimmed by 1 base and J by 3 bases, 5 bases remained unmatched. The germline V gene encodes CDR1 SGHTA and CDR2 FQGNSA. Based on the CDR3 plus reference TRBV7-2 and TRBJ2-7, the full variable domain is GAGVSQSPSNKVTEKGKDVELRCDPISGHTALYWYRQSLGQGLEFLIYFQGNSAPDKSGLPSDRFSAERTGGSVSTLTIQRTQQEDSAVYLCASSLDRGGLYEQYFGPGTRLTVT.

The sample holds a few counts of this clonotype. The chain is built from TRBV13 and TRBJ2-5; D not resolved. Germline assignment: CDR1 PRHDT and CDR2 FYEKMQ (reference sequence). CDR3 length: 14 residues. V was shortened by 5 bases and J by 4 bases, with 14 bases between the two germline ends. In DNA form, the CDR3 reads TGTGCCAGCAGCCTCCGCAGTAACGTAGAGACCCAGTACTTC. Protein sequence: CASSLRSNVETQYF.

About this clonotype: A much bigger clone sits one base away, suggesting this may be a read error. The chain's CDR3 is CANSYSAGDTDTQYF. The CDR3 DNA follows: TGTGCCAACAGTTATTCAGCGGGGGATACAGATACGCAGTATTTT. The chain combines TRBV6-2 or TRBV6-3 with TRBJ2-3; 8 nucleotides match TRBD2. Germline lookup yields CDR1 MNHEY and CDR2 SVGEGT. This CDR3 has 15 residues.

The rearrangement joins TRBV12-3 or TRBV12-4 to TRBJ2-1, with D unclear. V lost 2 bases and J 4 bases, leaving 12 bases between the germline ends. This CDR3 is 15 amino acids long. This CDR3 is CASSLTAGRYNEQFF. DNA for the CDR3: TGTGCCAGCAGTTTAACGGCCGGTCGATACAATGAGCAGTTCTTC.

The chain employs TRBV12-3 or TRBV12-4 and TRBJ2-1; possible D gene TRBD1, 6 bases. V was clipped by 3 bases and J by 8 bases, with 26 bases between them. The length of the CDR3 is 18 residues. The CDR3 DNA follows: TGTGCCAGCAGTTTCCCCCCCGACGGGACAACTCCTGCAGATGAGCAGTTCTTC. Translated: CASSFPPDGTTPADEQFF.

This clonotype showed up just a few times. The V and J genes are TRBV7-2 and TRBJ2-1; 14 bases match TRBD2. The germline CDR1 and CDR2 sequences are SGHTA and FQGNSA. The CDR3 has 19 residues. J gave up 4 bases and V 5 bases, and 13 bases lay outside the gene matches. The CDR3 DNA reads TGTGCCAGCAGCCCCCGTGGGACTAGCGGGGGCGTGGGGTACAATGAGCAGTTCTTC. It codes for CASSPRGTSGGVGYNEQFF. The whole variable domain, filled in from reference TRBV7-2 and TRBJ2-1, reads GAGVSQSPSNKVTEKGKDVELRCDPISGHTALYWYRQSLGQGLEFLIYFQGNSAPDKSGLPSDRFSAERTGGSVSTLTIQRTQQEDSAVYLCASSPRGTSGGVGYNEQFFGPGTRLTVL.

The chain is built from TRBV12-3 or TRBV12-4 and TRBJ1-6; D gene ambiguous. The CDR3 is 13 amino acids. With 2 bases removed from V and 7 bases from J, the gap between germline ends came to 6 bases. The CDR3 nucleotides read TGTGCCAGCAGTTTAAACTGGAATTCACCCCTCCACTTT. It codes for CASSLNWNSPLHF.

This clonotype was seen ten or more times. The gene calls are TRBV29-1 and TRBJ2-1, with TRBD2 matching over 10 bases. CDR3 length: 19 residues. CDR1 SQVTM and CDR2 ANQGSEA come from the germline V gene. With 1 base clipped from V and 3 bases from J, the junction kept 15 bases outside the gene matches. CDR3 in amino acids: CSVEGESSRGLASYNEQFF. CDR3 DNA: TGCAGCGTTGAAGGTGAGAGTAGTAGGGGACTAGCGAGCTACAATGAGCAGTTCTTC.

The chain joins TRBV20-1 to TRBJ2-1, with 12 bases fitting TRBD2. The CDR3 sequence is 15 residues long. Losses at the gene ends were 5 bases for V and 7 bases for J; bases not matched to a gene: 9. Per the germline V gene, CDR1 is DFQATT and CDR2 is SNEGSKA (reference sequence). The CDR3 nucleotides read TGCAGTGCTCTATGGGTGGGGACTAGCGGGAATGAGCAGTTCTTC. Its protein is CSALWVGTSGNEQFF.

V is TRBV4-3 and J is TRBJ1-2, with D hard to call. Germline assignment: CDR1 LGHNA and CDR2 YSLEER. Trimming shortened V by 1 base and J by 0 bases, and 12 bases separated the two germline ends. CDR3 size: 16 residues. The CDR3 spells CASSQGMGGANYGYTF. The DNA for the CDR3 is TGCGCCAGCAGCCAAGGGATGGGCGGAGCTAACTATGGCTACACCTTC.